The clone carrying this TCR beta chain turned up a few times. This record belongs to a study of blood T cells in healthy people across ages. This CDR3 contains 15 residues. Trimming removed 0 bases from V and 2 bases from J, with 9 bases in between. The germline V gene encodes CDR1 MNHNY and CDR2 SVGAGI (reference sequence). Primed by a sample-barcoded 5' primer and a J-beta primer mix, a second PCR proceeded for about 6 to 11 cycles. All cDNA molecules were each tagged by a template-switch adaptor with 12 random nucleotides. From the 5' RACE reads, TCRdb called clonotypes with MiXCR, one entry per CDR3 protein. The data show about 1,000,000 distinct CDR3 sequences, 45% seen once.

The gene calls are TRBV6-6 and TRBJ2-3, with D possibly called TRBD1 or TRBD2 (5 bases each). The sequence derives from a woman aged 60-70 years in good health. What was sequenced was blood. CDR3 DNA: TGTGCCAGCAGTTACTCCCGAGGGGTCACAGATACGCAGTATTTT. The encoded protein is CASSYSRGVTDTQYF.